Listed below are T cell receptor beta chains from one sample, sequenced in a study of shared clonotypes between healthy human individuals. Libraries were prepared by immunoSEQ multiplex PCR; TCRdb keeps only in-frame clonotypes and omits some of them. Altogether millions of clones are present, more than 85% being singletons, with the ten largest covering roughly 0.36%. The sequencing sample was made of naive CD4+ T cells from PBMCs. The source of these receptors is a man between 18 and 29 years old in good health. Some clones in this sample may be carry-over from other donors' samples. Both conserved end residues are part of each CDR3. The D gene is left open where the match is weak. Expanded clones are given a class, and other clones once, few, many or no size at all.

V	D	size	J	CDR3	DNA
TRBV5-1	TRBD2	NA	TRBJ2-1	CASTRTTGLAGTSYNEQFF	TGCGCCAGCACCCGAACCACCGGACTAGCGGGAACCTCCTACAATGAGCAGTTCTTC
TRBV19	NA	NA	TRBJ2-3	CASSISVSSTDTQYF	TGTGCCAGTAGTATCTCTGTCAGCAGCACAGATACGCAGTATTTT
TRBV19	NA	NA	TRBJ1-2	CASSIDRRPRWGYTF	TGTGCCAGTAGTATAGATCGACGTCCGCGGTGGGGCTACACCTTC
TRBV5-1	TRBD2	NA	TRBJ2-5	CASSLAGGQAETQYF	TGCGCCAGCAGCTTAGCGGGAGGGCAAGCGGAGACCCAGTACTTC
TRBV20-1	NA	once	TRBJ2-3	CSAVRSDTQYF	TGCAGTGCTGTCCGGTCAGATACGCAGTATTTT
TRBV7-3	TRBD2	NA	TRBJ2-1	CASSLNGRALDEQFF	TGTGCCAGCAGCTTAAACGGGAGGGCCTTAGATGAGCAGTTCTTC
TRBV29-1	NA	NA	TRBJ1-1	CSVLSGWNTEAFF	TGCAGCGTCCTCTCGGGCTGGAACACTGAAGCTTTCTTT
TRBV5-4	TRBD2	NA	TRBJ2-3	CASSVAGRGTDTQYF	TGTGCCAGCAGCGTAGCGGGGCGGGGCACAGATACGCAGTATTTT
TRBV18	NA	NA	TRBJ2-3	CASSPPVVRPTQYF	TGTGCCAGCTCACCACCGGTGGTCAGGCCGACGCAGTATTTT
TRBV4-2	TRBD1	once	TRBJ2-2	CASSPGQGGTGELFF	TGTGCCAGCAGCCCCGGACAGGGAGGAACCGGGGAGCTGTTTTTT
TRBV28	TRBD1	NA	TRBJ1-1	CASSLGQGGKGAFF	TGTGCCAGCAGTTTAGGACAGGGAGGAAAGGGAGCTTTCTTT
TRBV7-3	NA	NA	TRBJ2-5	CASSVRSGGKATQYF	TGTGCCAGCAGCGTCAGGTCTGGTGGGAAAGCGACCCAGTACTTC
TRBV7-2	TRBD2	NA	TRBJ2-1	CASSSIGRAAFF	TGTGCCAGCAGCAGTATAGGGAGGGCTGCGTTCTTC
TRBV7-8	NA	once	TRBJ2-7	CASSGWERYEQYF	TGTGCCAGCAGCGGGTGGGAGAGGTACGAGCAGTACTTC
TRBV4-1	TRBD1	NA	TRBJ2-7	CASSQEELTLTGYEQYF	TGCGCCAGCAGCCAAGAAGAACTGACCCTGACAGGGTACGAGCAGTACTTC
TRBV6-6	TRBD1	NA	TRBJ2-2	CATRPGQGGNPGELFF	TGTGCCACCCGACCGGGACAGGGGGGAAACCCCGGGGAGCTGTTTTTT
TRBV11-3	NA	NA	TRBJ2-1	CASSPTPVAGNEQFF	TGTGCCAGCAGCCCAACGCCAGTGGCCGGCAATGAGCAGTTCTTC
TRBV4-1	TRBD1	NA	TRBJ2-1	CASSQPRQGGSNEQFF	TGCGCCAGCAGCCAGCCCCGACAGGGCGGAAGCAATGAGCAGTTCTTC
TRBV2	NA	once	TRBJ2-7	CASGDIFYEQYF	TGTGCCAGCGGCGATATCTTCTACGAGCAGTACTTC
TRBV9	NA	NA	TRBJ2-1	CASSVAPSGGANEQFF	TGTGCCAGCAGCGTAGCTCCGTCAGGGGGGGCGAATGAGCAGTTCTTC
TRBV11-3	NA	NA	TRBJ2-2	CASSHSRGELFF	TGTGCCAGCAGCCATTCACGCGGGGAGCTGTTTTTT
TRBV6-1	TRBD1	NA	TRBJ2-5	CASSRKQGPTGTQYF	TGTGCCAGCAGTCGGAAACAGGGGCCCACGGGGACCCAGTACTTC
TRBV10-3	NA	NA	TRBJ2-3	CATGMSSTDTQYF	TGTGCCACCGGGATGTCTAGCACAGATACGCAGTATTTT
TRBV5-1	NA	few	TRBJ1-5	CASSLSPDSNQPQHF	TGCGCCAGCAGCTTGTCGCCCGATAGCAATCAGCCCCAGCATTTT
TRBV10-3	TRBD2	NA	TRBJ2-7	CAISLIAGSGEQYF	TGTGCCATCAGCCTTATAGCGGGATCGGGCGAGCAGTACTTC
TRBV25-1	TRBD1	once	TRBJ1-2	CASSELGQGSNGYTF	TGTGCCAGCAGTGAGCTCGGACAGGGTTCGAATGGCTACACCTTC
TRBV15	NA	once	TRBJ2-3	CATSRDRSDTQYF	TGTGCCACCAGCAGGGACCGCTCCGATACGCAGTATTTT
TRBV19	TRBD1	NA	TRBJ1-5	CASSMDRANQPQHF	TGTGCCAGTAGTATGGACAGGGCTAATCAGCCCCAGCATTTT
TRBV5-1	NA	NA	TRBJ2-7	CASSLSPSRSYEQYF	TGCGCCAGCAGCTTGAGCCCCAGTAGATCCTACGAGCAGTACTTC
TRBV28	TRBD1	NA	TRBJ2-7	CASSTGQGGYEQYF	TGTGCCAGCAGCACGGGACAGGGTGGCTACGAGCAGTACTTC
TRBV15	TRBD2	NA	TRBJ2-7	CATSTPPGGSHEQYF	TGTGCCACCAGCACCCCCCCGGGAGGGAGCCACGAGCAGTACTTC
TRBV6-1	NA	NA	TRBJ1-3	CASSLAGSGNTIYF	TGTGCCAGCAGCCTGGCGGGCTCTGGAAACACCATATATTTT
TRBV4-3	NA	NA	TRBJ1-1	CASSQDLLRNGDTEAFF	TGCGCCAGCAGCCAAGATCTGCTCCGCAATGGGGACACTGAAGCTTTCTTT
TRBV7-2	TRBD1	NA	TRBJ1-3	CASSLADRGPSGSGNTIYF	TGTGCCAGCAGCTTAGCAGACAGGGGCCCTTCAGGTTCTGGAAACACCATATATTTT
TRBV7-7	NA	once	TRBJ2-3	CASSFRDHTDTQYF	TGTGCCAGCAGCTTCCGGGATCACACAGATACGCAGTATTTT
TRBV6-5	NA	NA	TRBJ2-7	CASSPDRFLYF	TGTGCCAGCAGTCCAGACAGGTTTTTGTACTTC
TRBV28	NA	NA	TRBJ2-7	CASTRLGTVPEQYF	TGTGCCAGCACCAGACTAGGGACAGTTCCCGAGCAGTACTTC
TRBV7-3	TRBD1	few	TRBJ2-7	CASSLGSTGSEQYF	TGTGCCAGCAGCTTAGGATCGACAGGGTCCGAGCAGTACTTC
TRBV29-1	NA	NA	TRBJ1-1	CSVEDGSGKSYTEAFF	TGCAGCGTTGAAGATGGGTCAGGGAAGAGTTACACTGAAGCTTTCTTT
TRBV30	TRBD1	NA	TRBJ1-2	CAWASLTGVVHGYTF	TGTGCCTGGGCTTCGTTGACAGGGGTAGTCCATGGCTACACCTTC
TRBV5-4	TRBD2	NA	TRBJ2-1	CASSSGLAGNNEQFF	TGTGCCAGCAGCTCGGGACTAGCGGGGAACAATGAGCAGTTCTTC
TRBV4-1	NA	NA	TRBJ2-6	CASSLDLSRLSGANVLTF	TGCGCCAGCAGCCTCGACCTTTCCCGATTGTCTGGGGCCAACGTCCTGACTTTC
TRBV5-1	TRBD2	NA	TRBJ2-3	CASSSLSLAGYTDTQYF	TGCGCCAGCAGCTCTCTTTCACTAGCGGGATACACAGATACGCAGTATTTT
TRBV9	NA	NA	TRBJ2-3	CASSVVGGFTDTQYF	TGTGCCAGCAGCGTAGTGGGCGGCTTCACAGATACGCAGTATTTT
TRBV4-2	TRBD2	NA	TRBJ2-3	CASSQLGSGRASTDTQYF	TGTGCCAGCAGCCAACTGGGGAGCGGGAGGGCGAGCACAGATACGCAGTATTTT